Given below is one T cell receptor (beta chain) in context. Its specificity is unknown. Using immunoSEQ multiplex PCR, the repertoire was profiled, and TCRdb retains in-frame clones only, with some absent. The sample contains 60,000 to 100,000 clones, around 87% of which appear only once. This specimen comes from a study of OX40 agonist ivuxolimab in advanced cancers. As for the study in general: Under the entry rules, prior anti-PD-1, anti-PD-L1 or anti-CTLA-4 therapy was allowed, and approximately 40% had some.

Study results and limitations: On average, a greater number of expanded clones characterised CD8+ T cells relative to CD4+. Some patients who did not respond also had low normalized T-cell clonal expansion. Within 6 weeks, CD4+ and CD8+ blood T cells expanded clonally at 0.1 to 3.0 mg/kg.

Germline-derived CDR1 and CDR2 are WSHSY and SAAADI. The J segment lost 1 base and the V segment lost 8 bases, leaving 15 bases of the junction unmatched. The CDR3 extends over 17 amino acids. The source is an adult with an advanced solid tumor such as melanoma, head and neck, liver or kidney cancer. This rearrangement joins TRBV10-2 to TRBJ2-7; 9 bases are shared with TRBD2. The sample was CD4+ or CD8+ T cells sorted from blood, taken in a trial of the OX40 agonist ivuxolimab. As DNA, the CDR3 is TGCGCCAGCCTATCTTTAACCGGACTAGCGACTTCCTACGAGCAGTACTTC. Translated, it gives CASLSLTGLATSYEQYF.